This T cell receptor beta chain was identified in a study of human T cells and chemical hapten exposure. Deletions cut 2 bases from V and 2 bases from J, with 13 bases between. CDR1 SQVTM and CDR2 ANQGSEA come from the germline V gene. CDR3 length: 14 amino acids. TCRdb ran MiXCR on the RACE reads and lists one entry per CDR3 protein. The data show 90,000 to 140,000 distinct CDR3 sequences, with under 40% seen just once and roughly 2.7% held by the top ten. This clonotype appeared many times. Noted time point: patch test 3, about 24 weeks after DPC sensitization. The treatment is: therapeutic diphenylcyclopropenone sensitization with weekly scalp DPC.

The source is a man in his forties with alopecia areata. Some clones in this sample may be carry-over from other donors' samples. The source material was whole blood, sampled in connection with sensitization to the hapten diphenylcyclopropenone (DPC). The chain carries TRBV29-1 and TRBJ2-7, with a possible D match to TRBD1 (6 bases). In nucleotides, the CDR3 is TGCAGCGTTGAAAAGTATCCAGGGGCCTACGAGCAGTACTTC. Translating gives CSVEKYPGAYEQYF.